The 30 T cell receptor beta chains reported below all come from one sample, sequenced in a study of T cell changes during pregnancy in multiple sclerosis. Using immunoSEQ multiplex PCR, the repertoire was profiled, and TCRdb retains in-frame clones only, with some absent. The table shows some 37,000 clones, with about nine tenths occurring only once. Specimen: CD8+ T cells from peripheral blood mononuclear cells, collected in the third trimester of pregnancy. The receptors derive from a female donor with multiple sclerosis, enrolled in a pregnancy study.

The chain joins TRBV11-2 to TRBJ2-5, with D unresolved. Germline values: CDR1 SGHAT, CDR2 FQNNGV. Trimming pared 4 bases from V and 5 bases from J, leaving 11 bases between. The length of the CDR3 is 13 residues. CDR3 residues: CASSSRSGETQYF. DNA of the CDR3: TGTGCCAGCAGCTCAAGGAGTGGGGAGACCCAGTACTTC.

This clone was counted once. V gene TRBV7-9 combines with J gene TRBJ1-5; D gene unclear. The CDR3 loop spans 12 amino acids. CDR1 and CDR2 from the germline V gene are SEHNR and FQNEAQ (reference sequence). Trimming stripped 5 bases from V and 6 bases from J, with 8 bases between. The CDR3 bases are TGTGCCAGCAGCACTAGGGTTCAGCCCCAGCATTTT. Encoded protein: CASSTRVQPQHF.

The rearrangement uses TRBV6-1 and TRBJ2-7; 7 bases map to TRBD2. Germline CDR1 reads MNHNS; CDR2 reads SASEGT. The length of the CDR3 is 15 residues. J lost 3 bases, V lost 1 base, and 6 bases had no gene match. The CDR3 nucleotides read TGTGCCAGCAGTGAAGGGGGGGACTACTTCTACGAGCAGTACTTC. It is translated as CASSEGGDYFYEQYF.

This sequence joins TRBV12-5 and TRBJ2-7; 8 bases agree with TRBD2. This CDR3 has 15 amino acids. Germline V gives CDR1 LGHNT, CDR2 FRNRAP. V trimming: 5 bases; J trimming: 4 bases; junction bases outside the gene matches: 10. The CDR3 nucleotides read TGTGCTAGTGGTGTGCGGGTTAGCGGGACATACGAGCAGTACTTC. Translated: CASGVRVSGTYEQYF.

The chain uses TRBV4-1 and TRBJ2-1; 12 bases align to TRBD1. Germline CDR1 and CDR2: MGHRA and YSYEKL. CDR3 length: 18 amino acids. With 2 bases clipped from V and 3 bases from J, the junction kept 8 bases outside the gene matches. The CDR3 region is CASSQPGQGAADYNEQFF. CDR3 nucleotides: TGCGCCAGCAGCCAACCGGGACAGGGGGCTGCGGACTACAATGAGCAGTTCTTC.

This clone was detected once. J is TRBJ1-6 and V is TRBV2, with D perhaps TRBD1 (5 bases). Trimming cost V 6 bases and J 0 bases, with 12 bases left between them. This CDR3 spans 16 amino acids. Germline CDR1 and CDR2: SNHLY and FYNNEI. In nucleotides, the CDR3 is TGTGCCAGCAGCCAGACAGTTCCCTCCTATAATTCACCCCTCCACTTT. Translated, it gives CASSQTVPSYNSPLHF.

In DNA form, the CDR3 reads TGCGCCAGCAGCTCTAGTCCGGGACAGAGGACTGAAGCTTTCTTT. Translated, it gives CASSSSPGQRTEAFF. The V and J genes are TRBV5-1 and TRBJ1-1; TRBD1 matches 7 bases. CDR3 size: 15 residues. Germline CDR1 reads SGHRS; CDR2 reads YFSETQ. J was trimmed by 5 bases and V by 3 bases; bases with no gene match: 10.

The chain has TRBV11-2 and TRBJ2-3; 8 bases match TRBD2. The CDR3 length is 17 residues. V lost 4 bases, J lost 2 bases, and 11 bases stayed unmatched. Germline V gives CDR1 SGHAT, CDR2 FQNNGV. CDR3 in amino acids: CASSSGSGGPYTDTQYF. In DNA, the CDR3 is TGTGCCAGCAGCTCGGGGAGCGGGGGCCCTTACACAGATACGCAGTATTTT.

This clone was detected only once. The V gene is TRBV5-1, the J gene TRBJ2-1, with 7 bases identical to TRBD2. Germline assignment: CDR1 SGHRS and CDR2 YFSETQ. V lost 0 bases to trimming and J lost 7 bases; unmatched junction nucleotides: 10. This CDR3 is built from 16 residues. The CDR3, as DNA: TGCGCCAGCAGCTTGGGACGGGGGGAACAGGCAAATGAGCAGTTCTTC. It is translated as CASSLGRGEQANEQFF.

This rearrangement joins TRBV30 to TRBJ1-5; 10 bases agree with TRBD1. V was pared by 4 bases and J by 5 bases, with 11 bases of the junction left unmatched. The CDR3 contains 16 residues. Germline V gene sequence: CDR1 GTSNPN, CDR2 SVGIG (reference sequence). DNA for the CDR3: TGTGCCTGGACCCAACCTGACAGGGGGCGAGATCAGCCCCAGCATTTT. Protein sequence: CAWTQPDRGRDQPQHF.

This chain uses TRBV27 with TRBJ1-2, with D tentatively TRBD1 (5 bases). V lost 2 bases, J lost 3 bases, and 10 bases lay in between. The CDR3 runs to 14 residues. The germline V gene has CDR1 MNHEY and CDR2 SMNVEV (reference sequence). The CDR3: CASSLRGGDYGYTF. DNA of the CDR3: TGTGCCAGCAGTTTACGGGGGGGAGACTATGGCTACACCTTC.

CDR3 sequence (DNA): TGTGCCAGCAGCTTAGACTGGGGACTAGCCTCCCTCCAGTTCTTC. This encodes CASSLDWGLASLQFF. The chain carries TRBV11-2 and TRBJ2-1; 9 bases line up with TRBD2. CDR3 size: 15 residues. After removal of 0 bases from V and 13 bases from J, the junction contained 10 bases not matched to a gene. From germline, CDR1 is SGHAT and CDR2 FQNNGV. The variable domain in full, completed from reference TRBV11-2 and TRBJ2-1, reads EAGVAQSPRYKIIEKRQSVAFWCNPISGHATLYWYQQILGQGPKLLIQFQNNGVVDDSQLPKDRFSAERLKGVDSTLKIQPAKLEDSAVYLCASSLDWGLASLQFFGPGTRLTVL.

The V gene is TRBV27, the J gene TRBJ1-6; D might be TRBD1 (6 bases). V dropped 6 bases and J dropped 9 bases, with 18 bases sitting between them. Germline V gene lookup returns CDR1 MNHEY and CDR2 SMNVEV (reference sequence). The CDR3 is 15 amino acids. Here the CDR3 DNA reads TGTGCCAGCAGAACGACGGGACAACTATCTTCACCCCTCCACTTT. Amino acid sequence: CASRTTGQLSSPLHF.

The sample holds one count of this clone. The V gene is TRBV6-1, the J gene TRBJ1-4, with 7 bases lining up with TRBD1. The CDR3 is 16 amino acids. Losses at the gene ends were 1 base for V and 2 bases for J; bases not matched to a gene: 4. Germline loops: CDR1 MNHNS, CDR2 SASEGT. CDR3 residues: CASSEDRGGTNEKLFF. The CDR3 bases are TGTGCCAGCAGTGAAGACAGGGGCGGGACTAATGAAAAACTGTTTTTT.

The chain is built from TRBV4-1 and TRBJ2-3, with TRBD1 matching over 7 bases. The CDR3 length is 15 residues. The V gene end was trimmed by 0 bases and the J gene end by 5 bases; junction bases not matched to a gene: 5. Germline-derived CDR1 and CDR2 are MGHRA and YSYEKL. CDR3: CASSQEDRVVDTQYF. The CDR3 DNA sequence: TGCGCCAGCAGCCAAGAAGACAGGGTAGTAGATACGCAGTATTTT.

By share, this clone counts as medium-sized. The CDR3, as DNA: TGTGCCAGCAGCCCGCTAGCGGGGGGCGCCACAGATACGCAGTATTTT. It translates to CASSPLAGGATDTQYF. The chain couples TRBV5-4 to TRBJ2-3; 11 bases align to TRBD2. V dropped 4 bases and J dropped 2; count of bases not matched to a gene: 6. In germline, CDR1 is SGHNT, CDR2 YYREEE (reference sequence). This CDR3 spans 16 amino acids.

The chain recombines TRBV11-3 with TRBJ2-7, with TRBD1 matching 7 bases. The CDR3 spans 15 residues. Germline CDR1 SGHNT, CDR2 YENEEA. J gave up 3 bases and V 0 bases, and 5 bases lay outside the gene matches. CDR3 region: CASSLETGTYYEQYF. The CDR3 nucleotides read TGTGCCAGCAGCTTAGAGACAGGGACCTACTACGAGCAGTACTTC.

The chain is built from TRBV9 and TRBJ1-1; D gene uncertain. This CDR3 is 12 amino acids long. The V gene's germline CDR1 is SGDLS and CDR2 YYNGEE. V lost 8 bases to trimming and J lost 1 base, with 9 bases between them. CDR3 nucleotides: TGTGCCAGTACCCGGGGGAACACTGAAGCTTTCTTT. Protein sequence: CASTRGNTEAFF.

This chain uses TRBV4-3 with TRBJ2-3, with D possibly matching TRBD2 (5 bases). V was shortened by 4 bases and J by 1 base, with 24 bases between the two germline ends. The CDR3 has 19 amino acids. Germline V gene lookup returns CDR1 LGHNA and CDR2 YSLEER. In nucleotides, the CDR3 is TGCGCCAGCAGCCGCTCCTCACTCCGGGGAAATGTGGGCACAGATACGCAGTATTTT. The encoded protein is CASSRSSLRGNVGTDTQYF.

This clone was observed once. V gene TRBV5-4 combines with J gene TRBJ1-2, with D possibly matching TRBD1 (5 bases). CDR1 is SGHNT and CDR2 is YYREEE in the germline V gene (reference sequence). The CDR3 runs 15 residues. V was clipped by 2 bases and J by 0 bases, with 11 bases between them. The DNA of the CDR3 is TGTGCCAGCAGCTTCGGGACTCAGACTAACTATGGCTACACCTTC. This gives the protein CASSFGTQTNYGYTF.

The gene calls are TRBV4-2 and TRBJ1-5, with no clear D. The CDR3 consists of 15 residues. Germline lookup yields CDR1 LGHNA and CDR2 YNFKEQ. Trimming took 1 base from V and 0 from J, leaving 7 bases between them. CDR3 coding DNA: TGTGCCAGCAGCCAAGGGAGAGGTAGCAATCAGCCCCAGCATTTT. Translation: CASSQGRGSNQPQHF.

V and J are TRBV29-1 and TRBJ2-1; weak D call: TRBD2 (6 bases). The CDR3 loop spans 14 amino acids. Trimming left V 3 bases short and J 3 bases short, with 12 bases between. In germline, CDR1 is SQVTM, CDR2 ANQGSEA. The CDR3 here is CSVDWDSFYNEQFF. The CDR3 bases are TGCAGCGTTGACTGGGACTCCTTCTACAATGAGCAGTTCTTC.

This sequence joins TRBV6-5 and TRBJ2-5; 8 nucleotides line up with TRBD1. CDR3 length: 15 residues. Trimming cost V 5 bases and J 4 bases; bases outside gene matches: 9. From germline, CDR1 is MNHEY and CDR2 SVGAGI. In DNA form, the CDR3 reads TGTGCCAGCAGTCCCGGGACAGGCTTAGGAGAGACCCAGTACTTC. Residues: CASSPGTGLGETQYF.

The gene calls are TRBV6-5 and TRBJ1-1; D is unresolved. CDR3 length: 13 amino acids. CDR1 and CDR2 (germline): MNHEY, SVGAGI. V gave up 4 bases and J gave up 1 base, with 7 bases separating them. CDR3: CASSLSGNTEAFF. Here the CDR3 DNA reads TGTGCCAGCAGTTTGTCCGGGAACACTGAAGCTTTCTTT.

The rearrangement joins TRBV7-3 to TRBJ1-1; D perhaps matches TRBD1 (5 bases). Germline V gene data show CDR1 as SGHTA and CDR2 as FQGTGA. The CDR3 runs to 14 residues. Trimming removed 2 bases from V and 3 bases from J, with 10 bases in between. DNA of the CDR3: TGTGCCAGCAGCTTACCAGGGCATGACACTGAAGCTTTCTTT. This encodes CASSLPGHDTEAFF. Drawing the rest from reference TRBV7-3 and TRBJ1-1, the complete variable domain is GAGVSQTPSNKVTEKGKYVELRCDPISGHTALYWYRQSLGQGPEFLIYFQGTGAADDSGLPNDRFFAVRPEGSVSTLKIQRTERGDSAVYLCASSLPGHDTEAFFGQGTRLTVV.

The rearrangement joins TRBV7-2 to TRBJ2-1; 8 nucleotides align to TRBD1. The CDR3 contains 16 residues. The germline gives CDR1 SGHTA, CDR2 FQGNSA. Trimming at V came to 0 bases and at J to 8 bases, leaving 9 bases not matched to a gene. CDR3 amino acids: CASSLALSRGLDEQFF. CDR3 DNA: TGTGCCAGCAGCTTAGCGCTAAGCAGGGGGCTCGATGAGCAGTTCTTC.

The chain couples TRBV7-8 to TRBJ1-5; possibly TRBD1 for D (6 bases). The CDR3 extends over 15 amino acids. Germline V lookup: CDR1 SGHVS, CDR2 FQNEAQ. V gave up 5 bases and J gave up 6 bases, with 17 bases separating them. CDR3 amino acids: CASSAFQGPSQPQHF. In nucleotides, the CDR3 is TGTGCCAGCAGCGCCTTTCAGGGGCCCAGTCAGCCCCAGCATTTT.

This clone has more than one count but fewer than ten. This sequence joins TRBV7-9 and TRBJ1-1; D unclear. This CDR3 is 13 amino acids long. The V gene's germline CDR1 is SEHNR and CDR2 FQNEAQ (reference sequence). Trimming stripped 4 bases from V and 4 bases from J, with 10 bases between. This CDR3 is CASSYGVVTEAFF. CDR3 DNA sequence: TGTGCCAGCAGCTACGGGGTGGTCACTGAAGCTTTCTTT.

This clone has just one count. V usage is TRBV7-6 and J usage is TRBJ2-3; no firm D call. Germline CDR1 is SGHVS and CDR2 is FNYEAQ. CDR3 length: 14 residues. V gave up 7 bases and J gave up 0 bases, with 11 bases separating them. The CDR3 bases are TGTGCCAGCAAAACAGTTCGGAGCACAGATACGCAGTATTTT. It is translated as CASKTVRSTDTQYF.

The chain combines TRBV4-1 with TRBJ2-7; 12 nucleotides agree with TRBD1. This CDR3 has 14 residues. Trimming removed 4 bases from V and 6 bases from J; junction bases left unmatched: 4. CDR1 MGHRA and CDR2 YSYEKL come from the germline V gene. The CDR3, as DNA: TGCGCCAGCAGCCTGGGACAGGGGGCCATCGAGCAGTACTTC. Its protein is CASSLGQGAIEQYF.